These 30 T cell receptor beta chains came from one sample sequenced in a study of T cells in Graves' hyperthyroidism and ophthalmopathy (dated by TCRdb to 2018 to 2020). The receptor library was made with multiplex PCR. Sequencing instrument: Illumina HiSeq 2000. Amplification of TCR beta CDR3 regions was carried out from RNA transcripts. For the first round of RT-PCR on the TCR CDR3, the HTBI primer set was used together with the Qiagen OneStep RT-PCR kit. TCRdb reanalyzed the raw reads on its own, using fastp at Q25 for trimming and MiXCR for clone calling, and kept in-frame beta chains. Identical CDR3 proteins give one entry, which carries the most common genes and DNA. The sample table records 800,000 or so distinct CDR3 sequences; roughly 40% of these occur just once. The top ten hold about 8.9% of the sample. The sequenced sample was blood. Source of these receptors: a man aged 18 to 29 with Graves' hyperthyroidism.

This chain joins TRBV7-8 and TRBJ2-7, with 8 bases aligning to TRBD1. Unmatched junction bases numbered 11, after V lost 5 bases and J lost 5 bases. The CDR3 sequence is 15 residues long. The germline CDR1 and CDR2 sequences are SGHVS and FQNEAQ. CDR3 region: CASSADGQGGHEQYF. In DNA, the CDR3 is TGTGCCAGCAGCGCCGACGGACAGGGCGGGCACGAGCAGTACTTC.

The V gene is TRBV13, the J gene TRBJ2-7; unclear D gene. Per the germline V gene, CDR1 is PRHDT and CDR2 is FYEKMQ (reference sequence). Trimming left V 8 bases short and J 2 bases short, with 13 bases between. This CDR3 comprises 13 residues. CDR3 in DNA: TGTGCCAGCGGAAGAAGTATGGCCTACGAGCAGTACTTC. The encoded protein is CASGRSMAYEQYF.

This clonotype turned up a few times. This rearrangement joins TRBV2 to TRBJ2-7; D may match TRBD1 or TRBD2 (5 bases each). The CDR3 runs 16 residues. The V end was cut by 1 base, the J end by 7 bases, with 20 bases between. Germline CDR1 SNHLY, CDR2 FYNNEI. CDR3 nucleotides: TGTGCCAGCAGTGAAGGGCGGGCCGGGACCCGGGGTGAGCAGTACTTC. Amino acids: CASSEGRAGTRGEQYF.

This clonotype was picked up many times. The chain carries TRBV29-1 and TRBJ1-2; D unresolved. The ends were cut back, 4 bases at V and 4 bases at J, with 7 bases in the middle. CDR1 and CDR2 (germline): SQVTM, ANQGSEA. This CDR3 contains 11 residues. The CDR3 bases are TGCAGCGTTGGGACGGTCTATGGCTACACCTTC. Translating it yields CSVGTVYGYTF.

This clonotype was observed at least ten times. J is TRBJ1-1 and V is TRBV2; TRBD1 matches 10 bases. The CDR3 is 12 amino acids. Germline-derived CDR1 and CDR2 are SNHLY and FYNNEI. V trimming: 9 bases; J trimming: 5 bases; junction bases outside the gene matches: 3. The CDR3 DNA sequence: TGTGCCAGAGACAGGGGGCGAACTGAAGCTTTCTTT. It is translated as CARDRGRTEAFF.

The rearrangement joins TRBV4-2 to TRBJ2-7, with D tentatively TRBD2 (6 bases). The V gene lost 4 bases and the J gene lost 3 bases, with 13 bases spanning the gap. The germline V gene has CDR1 LGHNA and CDR2 YNFKEQ. The CDR3 has 14 amino acids. DNA for the CDR3: TGTGCCAGCAGCCTCGTCCTCGGGGGCTACGAGCAGTACTTC. This translates into CASSLVLGGYEQYF.

This clonotype turned up a few times. The chain has TRBV28 and TRBJ1-4; 7 nucleotides align to TRBD1. CDR1 MDHEN and CDR2 SYDVKM come from the germline V gene. The CDR3 extends over 15 amino acids. V was clipped by 4 bases and J by 3 bases; unmatched bases: 5. Written as DNA, the CDR3 is TGTGCCAGCAGTTCCTCAGGGGGACCTAATGAAAAACTGTTTTTT. Translating it yields CASSSSGGPNEKLFF.

This clonotype has only a few counts. J is TRBJ2-7 and V is TRBV3-1; no firm D call. V was trimmed by 1 base and J by 5 bases, leaving 6 bases between them. This CDR3 has 12 residues. CDR1 is LGHDT and CDR2 is YNNKEL in the germline V gene (reference sequence). CDR3 nucleotide sequence: TGTGCCAGCAGCCAAGTTGAGGACGAGCAGTACTTC. Translated: CASSQVEDEQYF.

The chain joins TRBV29-1 to TRBJ1-2; the D gene is possibly TRBD1 (6 bases). This CDR3 has 15 residues. V lost 0 bases, J lost 5 bases, and 16 bases lay in between. From germline, CDR1 is SQVTM and CDR2 ANQGSEA. The CDR3 nucleotides read TGCAGCGTTGAAGAAGGGGGAGCCGACCTGTATGGCTACACCTTC. Translated: CSVEEGGADLYGYTF.

This clonotype was counted a single time. This sequence joins TRBV28 and TRBJ1-5, with D maybe TRBD1 (5 bases). V lost 6 bases and J 8 bases, leaving 17 bases between the germline ends. The CDR3 totals 14 residues. The V gene's germline CDR1 is MDHEN and CDR2 SYDVKM. In DNA form, the CDR3 reads TGTGCCAGCAGGGAGACAGTCTCAGGGAAGCCCCAGCATTTT. As protein: CASRETVSGKPQHF.

In the case of this clonotype: Just one base apart from a much larger clone, this may be a read error. The rearrangement uses TRBV10-3 and TRBJ2-7; 11 bases are a match to TRBD2. The J segment lost 6 bases and the V segment lost 8 bases, leaving 3 bases of the junction unmatched. Germline values: CDR1 ENHRY, CDR2 SYGVKD. This CDR3 has 12 amino acids. CDR3 loop: CAIGTSGCEQYF. CDR3 coding DNA: TGTGCCATCGGGACTAGCGGCTGCGAGCAGTACTTC.

The genes are TRBV6-6 and TRBJ1-2; D not resolved. The V and J ends lost 0 bases and 2 bases respectively, with 7 bases between them. Germline CDR1 and CDR2: MNHNY and SVGAGI (reference sequence). The CDR3 length is 14 residues. The CDR3 nucleotides read TGTGCCAGCAGTTACTCCGGGGAGAACTATGGCTACACCTTC. Amino acids: CASSYSGENYGYTF.

Remarks on this clonotype: A read error may account for a junction end that differs from germline. In DNA, the CDR3 is TGTGCCAGCAGTTTAATCGGGAGCTCCTACGAGCAGTACTTC. It specifies CASSLIGSSYEQYF. The chain joins TRBV7-3 to TRBJ2-7; tentative D call: TRBD2 (6 bases). Per germline, CDR1 SGHTA and CDR2 FQGTGA. The CDR3 extends over 14 amino acids.

V gene TRBV25-1 combines with J gene TRBJ1-3, with D perhaps TRBD1 (5 bases). The CDR3 runs to 14 residues. The germline CDR1 and CDR2 sequences are MGHDK and SYGVNS. The V and J ends lost 8 bases and 1 base respectively, with 12 bases between them. The CDR3 protein is CASCQRGSGNTIYF. The DNA of the CDR3 is TGTGCCAGCTGTCAAAGGGGTTCTGGAAACACCATATATTTT.

The chain recombines TRBV6-4 with TRBJ1-1, with 8 bases aligning to TRBD1. Germline CDR1 and CDR2: MRHNA and SNTAGT. J lost 4 bases, V lost 0 bases, and 7 bases had no gene match. CDR3 length equals 16 residues. CDR3 in amino acids: CASSDSAGGASTEAFF. The CDR3 DNA is TGTGCCAGCAGTGACTCCGCAGGGGGCGCATCCACTGAAGCTTTCTTT.

The CDR3 DNA is TGTGCCAGCAGCCAAGTGGGAGAGGGTAAACCCTACGAGCAGTACTTC. This codes for CASSQVGEGKPYEQYF. The chain recombines TRBV4-2 with TRBJ2-7; D may be TRBD2 (5 bases). The CDR3 contains 16 residues. V was trimmed by 1 base and J by 2 bases, leaving 15 bases between them. Germline CDR1 LGHNA, CDR2 YNFKEQ.

This sequence joins TRBV25-1 and TRBJ1-6; no clear D gene. The CDR3 has 11 residues. The germline V gene encodes CDR1 MGHDK and CDR2 SYGVNS. V shed 9 bases and J shed 4 bases, with 4 bases lying between them. The CDR3 DNA is TGTGCCAGTGGGTATAATTCACCCCTCCACTTT. It is translated as CASGYNSPLHF.

The V and J genes are TRBV10-3 and TRBJ1-1; a possible D gene is TRBD1 (6 bases). The V and J ends lost 5 bases and 4 bases respectively, with 11 bases between them. Germline V gene sequence: CDR1 ENHRY, CDR2 SYGVKD. This CDR3 has 13 amino acids. The CDR3 DNA is TGTGCCATCAGTTTTGGGGGCGGCACTGAAGCTTTCTTT. It specifies CAISFGGGTEAFF.

This clonotype was counted a few times. The chain is built from TRBV19 and TRBJ2-7; D is unresolved. The ends were cut back, 1 base at V and 6 bases at J, with 7 bases in the middle. There are 12 residues in the CDR3. Germline V CDR1 and CDR2: LNHDA, SQIVND (reference sequence). The CDR3 region has the DNA TGTGCCAGTAGTATAGGTAGTACCGAGCAGTACTTC. Protein sequence: CASSIGSTEQYF.

V and J are TRBV25-1 and TRBJ1-1, with D tentatively TRBD1 (6 bases). V was trimmed by 5 bases and J by 2 bases, leaving 15 bases between them. From germline, CDR1 is MGHDK and CDR2 SYGVNS. This CDR3 comprises 15 residues. The CDR3 region is CASSFWGGENTEAFF. The CDR3 nucleotides are TGTGCCAGCAGTTTCTGGGGGGGCGAAAACACTGAAGCTTTCTTT.

A word on this clonotype: A read error is possible here, since a much larger clone lies one base away. V and J are TRBV20-1 and TRBJ2-7; tentatively, D is TRBD2 (6 bases). This CDR3 is 11 amino acids long. Germline V gives CDR1 DFQATT, CDR2 SNEGSKA (reference sequence). CDR3 amino acids: CAVEGNYEQYF. DNA for the CDR3: TGCGCAGTGGAGGGGAACTACGAGCAGTACTTC.

The chain links TRBV6-6 to TRBJ2-7; D unclear. The CDR3 extends over 13 amino acids. Trimming cost V 2 bases and J 7 bases, with 12 bases left between them. Germline V lookup: CDR1 MNHNY, CDR2 SVGAGI (reference sequence). The CDR3 region is CASSYGTSEEQYF. The CDR3 region has the DNA TGTGCCAGCAGTTACGGCACATCCGAGGAGCAGTACTTC.

Concerning this clonotype itself: Compared with germline, one end of the junction differs, possibly owing to a read error. This chain connects TRBV11-2 to TRBJ2-7; no firm D call. Germline values: CDR1 SGHAT, CDR2 FQNNGV. The CDR3 has 15 amino acids. The CDR3 loop reads CASSLRQRNPLEQYF. Here the CDR3 DNA reads TGTGCCAGCAGCTTAAGGCAGCGCAATCCTTTGGAGCAATACTTC.

This clonotype was observed a single time. The V and J genes are TRBV15 and TRBJ2-7, with D possibly being TRBD2 (7 bases). The CDR3 loop spans 15 amino acids. Trimming pared 3 bases from V and 6 bases from J, leaving 18 bases between. CDR1 is LNHNV, CDR2 YYDKDF, per germline (reference sequence). The CDR3 here is CATSRGGARTREQYF. For the CDR3, the DNA is TGTGCCACCAGCAGGGGGGGGGCTAGAACCCGCGAGCAGTACTTC.

This clonotype has at least ten counts. The CDR3 region is CASSWRPGTSGRSKAETQYF. The CDR3 DNA reads TGTGCCAGCAGCTGGCGCCCAGGGACTAGCGGGAGGTCGAAAGCGGAGACCCAGTACTTC. The chain is built from TRBV7-6 and TRBJ2-5; TRBD2 agrees at 15 bases. This CDR3 comprises 20 residues. The J segment lost 5 bases and the V segment lost 4 bases, leaving 17 bases of the junction unmatched. Germline V gene lookup returns CDR1 SGHVS and CDR2 FNYEAQ.

The table lists this clonotype with a few counts. J is TRBJ2-7 and V is TRBV19; D tentatively reads TRBD1 or TRBD2 (5 bases each). Trimming shortened V by 5 bases and J by 2 bases, and 13 bases separated the two germline ends. Germline CDR1 and CDR2: LNHDA and SQIVND (reference sequence). The CDR3 runs to 14 residues. The CDR3 nucleotides are TGTGCCAGTAGTTATGGGGGACCAGCCTACGAGCAGTACTTC. Amino acid sequence: CASSYGGPAYEQYF.

V usage is TRBV2 and J usage is TRBJ2-3, with D maybe TRBD2 (6 bases). This CDR3 is 13 amino acids long. Germline loops: CDR1 SNHLY, CDR2 FYNNEI. V dropped 8 bases and J dropped 1 base, with 10 bases sitting between them. The CDR3 DNA reads as TGTGCCAGCCTCTTAGCGGGCACAGATACGCAGTATTTT. Protein product: CASLLAGTDTQYF.

With regard to this clonotype: A read error may account for a junction end that differs from germline. This chain uses TRBV5-1 with TRBJ2-2; D gene unclear. Germline lookup yields CDR1 SGHRS and CDR2 YFSETQ. The CDR3 sequence is 15 residues long. CDR3 protein: CASSPTPAHTGELFF. CDR3 sequence (DNA): TGTGCCAGCAGCCCCACCCCGGCTCACACCGGGGAGCTGTTTTTT.

The chain has TRBV7-6 and TRBJ1-4; D uncertain. Trimming cost V 8 bases and J 3 bases, with 10 bases left between them. The CDR3 is 13 residues long. CDR1 SGHVS and CDR2 FNYEAQ come from the germline V gene. The CDR3 DNA reads TGTGCCAGCGCCCGGAGGGCTAATGAAAAACTGTTTTTT. Translating gives CASARRANEKLFF.

The J gene is TRBJ1-5, the V gene TRBV12-3 or TRBV12-4; the D gene is possibly TRBD1 (5 bases). Trimming shortened V by 5 bases and J by 0 bases, and 8 bases separated the two germline ends. CDR3 size: 14 residues. The CDR3 DNA reads TGTGCCAGCAGTAAGGGGTATAGCAATCAGCCCCAGCATTTT. Its protein product is CASSKGYSNQPQHF.